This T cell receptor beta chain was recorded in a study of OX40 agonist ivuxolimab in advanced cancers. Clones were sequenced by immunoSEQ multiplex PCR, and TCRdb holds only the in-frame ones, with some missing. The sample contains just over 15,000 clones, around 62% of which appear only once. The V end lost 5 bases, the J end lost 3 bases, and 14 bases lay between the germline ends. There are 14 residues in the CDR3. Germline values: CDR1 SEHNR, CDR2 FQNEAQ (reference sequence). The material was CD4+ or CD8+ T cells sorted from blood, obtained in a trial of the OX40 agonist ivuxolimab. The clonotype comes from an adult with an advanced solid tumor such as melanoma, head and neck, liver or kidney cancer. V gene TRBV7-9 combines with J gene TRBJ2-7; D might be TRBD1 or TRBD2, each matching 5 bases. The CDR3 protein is CASSPGTLRYEQYF. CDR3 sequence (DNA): TGTGCCAGCAGCCCAGGGACCTTACGCTACGAGCAGTACTTC.